The clone carrying this T cell receptor beta chain was found a few times. No antigen is known for it. PCR primers comprised 60 Vbeta and 13 Jbeta primers. Sequencing was performed with immunoSEQ multiplex PCR; in TCRdb, only in-frame clones are kept and a portion is missing. Among some 170,000 clones listed, roughly four fifths were seen once. Healthy bone marrow donors made up the cohort. The sample originates from a study of cytomegalovirus exposure and HLA in healthy donors. Overall study results and limits: Several of the most significant clusters appeared, in a later analysis, to be linked to common viral pathogens. A link between a missense DCLRE1C variant and TCR beta V- and J-gene trimming emerged from a later analysis. There were some V segments, including TRBV6-2 and TRBV6-3, excluded as indistinguishable.

Trimming at V came to 0 bases and at J to 3 bases, leaving 5 bases not matched to a gene. Germline V CDR1 and CDR2: SGHRS, YFSETQ. The CDR3 covers 16 residues. Sequencing was carried out using PBMCs. The genes are TRBV5-1 and TRBJ2-7, with TRBD1 matching 11 bases. The sequence was obtained from a woman aged 18-29 years in good health and CMV-seropositive. CDR3 in amino acids: CASSLEVGTGGYEQYF. Here the CDR3 DNA reads TGCGCCAGCAGCTTGGAGGTAGGGACAGGGGGCTACGAGCAGTACTTC.